The 8 T cell receptor beta chains below come from one sample, sequenced in a study of T cell repertoires in ileal Crohn's disease (dated by TCRdb to 2018 to 2020). Interpreted using the paper, the time point label stands for: neoterminal ileum biopsy at postoperative endoscopy, about 6 months after surgery. The library was obtained by the immunoSEQ multiplex PCR assay. Drawn from immuneACCESS, this table holds only the in-frame rearrangements with V and J called that TCRdb kept. Clones are partly lost; checked studies trace under half to an unresolved V gene and leave the rest unexplained. Counted in this sample were around 7,000 clones; approximately 70% of them appeared once. The top ten clonotypes cover 7% to 9% of the sample. Material for sequencing was ileal tissue. The receptors come from an adult with Crohn's disease.

The rearrangement links TRBV27 to TRBJ1-1; D not certain. V lost 7 bases and J 0 bases, leaving 15 bases between the germline ends. This CDR3 has 15 residues. Germline-derived CDR1 and CDR2 are MNHEY and SMNVEV (reference sequence). In DNA, the CDR3 is TGTGCCAGCACCTTTAGTAGAGGATTGAACACTGAAGCTTTCTTT. Translation gives CASTFSRGLNTEAFF.

This chain joins TRBV5-6 and TRBJ2-5; a weak D match, TRBD2 (6 bases). This CDR3 region has 14 residues. Germline V gives CDR1 SGHDT, CDR2 YYEEEE. Trimming cost V 3 bases and J 6 bases, with 15 bases left between them. The chain's CDR3 is CASSSSAGRQTQYF. CDR3 DNA: TGTGCCAGCAGCTCTTCCGCGGGAAGACAGACCCAGTACTTC.

The chain recombines TRBV5-1 with TRBJ2-3; weak D call: TRBD1 (6 bases). Trimming removed 6 bases at V and 1 base at J, with 9 bases between. CDR3 size: 13 residues. Germline V gene data show CDR1 as SGHRS and CDR2 as YFSETQ. The CDR3 region has the DNA TGCGCCAGCAATGAGGGGGGCACAGATACGCAGTATTTT. Translating gives CASNEGGTDTQYF.

J is TRBJ2-7 and V is TRBV11-2; D possibly corresponds to TRBD1 (6 bases). Trimming shortened V by 2 bases and J by 1 base, and 9 bases separated the two germline ends. The CDR3 loop spans 14 amino acids. Germline values: CDR1 SGHAT, CDR2 FQNNGV. CDR3 sequence: CASSLHGTSYEQYF. The DNA of the CDR3 is TGTGCCAGCAGCTTACACGGGACATCCTACGAGCAGTACTTC.

V is TRBV19 and J is TRBJ2-1; D is unclear. CDR1 and CDR2 from the germline V gene are LNHDA and SQIVND (reference sequence). Trimming removed 5 bases at V and 1 base at J, with 18 bases between. CDR3 length: 17 amino acids. CDR3 region: CASSLLRVLESYNEQFF. The CDR3, as DNA: TGTGCCAGTAGTCTTCTCCGGGTCCTTGAGTCCTACAATGAGCAGTTCTTC.

A single count supports this clone. This rearrangement joins TRBV6-5 to TRBJ1-1; 7 nucleotides match TRBD1. Germline lookup yields CDR1 MNHEY and CDR2 SVGAGI. CDR3 size: 14 residues. The V gene end was trimmed by 5 bases and the J gene end by 4 bases; junction bases not matched to a gene: 7. CDR3 protein: CASSNRGRGTEAFF. The CDR3 coding sequence is TGTGCCAGCAGTAACAGGGGAAGAGGCACTGAAGCTTTCTTT.

The table lists this clone with a count of one. The chain carries TRBV19 and TRBJ2-5; 10 bases line up with TRBD1. This CDR3 is built from 15 residues. Germline assignment: CDR1 LNHDA and CDR2 SQIVND (reference sequence). After removal of 1 base from V and 11 bases from J, the junction contained 10 bases not matched to a gene. CDR3 in amino acids: CASSIGGTGVREQYF. DNA of the CDR3: TGTGCCAGTAGTATAGGAGGGACAGGGGTTCGTGAGCAGTACTTC.

The rearrangement links TRBV30 to TRBJ2-2; possible D gene TRBD1, 6 bases. The germline CDR1 and CDR2 sequences are GTSNPN and SVGIG (reference sequence). Trimming cost V 8 bases and J 7 bases, with 23 bases left between them. The CDR3 spans 15 residues. CDR3 residues: CARHRGRGISGELFF. The CDR3 nucleotides are TGTGCCAGACACCGGGGCAGGGGTATCAGCGGGGAGCTGTTTTTT.